The present T cell receptor (beta chain) was sequenced within a study of T cell repertoires in cytomegalovirus infection. Overall study: Matching HLA type, along with CMV infection, was indicated by public TCR beta signatures. Study-wide results and limits: Adding up the frequency of public TCR beta families identified people who carried CMV plus the relevant HLA. Clonotype analysis showed dominance of the ex vivo response by HLA-C-restricted CMV-specific TCR beta clonotypes.

MiXCR, run by TCRdb on the reads, gives a single entry per CDR3 protein. The repertoire holds some 230,000 distinct CDR3 sequences, with roughly 22% as singletons. This clonotype appeared many times. Its antigen is unidentified. Sequences were obtained from CD8+ T cells from PBMCs. The sequence derives from a human donor in good health (CMV status not recorded). Some clones in this sample may be carry-over from other donors' samples.

The DNA for the CDR3 is TGTGCCAGCACCCGGAGGCAGGGAGGTGAAAAACTGTTTTTT. Translation gives CASTRRQGGEKLFF. The chain carries TRBV2 and TRBJ1-4; tentatively, D is TRBD1 (5 bases). Trimming pared 7 bases from V and 7 bases from J, leaving 16 bases between. Germline CDR1 SNHLY, CDR2 FYNNEI. The CDR3 has 14 amino acids.